These 24 T cell receptor beta chains were all obtained from the same sample, sequenced in a study of blood T cell repertoires in COVID-19. Here immunoSEQ multiplex PCR was the method, and the copy in TCRdb shows in-frame clones only, minus some. The sample records some 66,000 clones, 70% to 90% being singletons. Specimen: peripheral blood. The receptors shown here come from a human donor with active COVID-19. The donor label of this sample is uncertain.

The chain has TRBV7-9 and TRBJ2-1; D unclear. CDR1 is SEHNR and CDR2 is FQNEAQ in the germline V gene (reference sequence). The CDR3 extends over 15 amino acids. The V end lost 1 base, the J end lost 7 bases, and 14 bases lay between the germline ends. The CDR3 bases are TGTGCCAGCAGCTTAGATGGGCGAGAAAGGAATGAGCAGTTCTTC. Its translation is CASSLDGRERNEQFF. The variable domain in full, with the rest retrieved from reference TRBV7-9 and TRBJ2-1, is DTGVSQNPRHKITKRGQNVTFRCDPISEHNRLYWYRQTLGQGPEFLTYFQNEAQLEKSRLLSDRFSAERPKGSFSTLEIQRTEQGDSAMYLCASSLDGRERNEQFFGPGTRLTVL.

The chain has TRBV2 and TRBJ1-2; TRBD1 matches at 10 bases. Germline-derived CDR1 and CDR2 are SNHLY and FYNNEI. The CDR3 has 17 amino acids. Trimming at V came to 9 bases and at J to 0 bases, leaving 13 bases not matched to a gene. The CDR3 protein is CARTSGTGDLPNYGYTF. CDR3 bases: TGTGCCAGGACATCCGGGACAGGGGACCTCCCTAACTATGGCTACACCTTC.

The V and J genes are TRBV6-8 and TRBJ2-3; tentatively, D is TRBD2 (5 bases). Trimming cost V 6 bases and J 6 bases, with 28 bases left between them. CDR1 and CDR2 (germline): MNHGY, SAAAGT. The CDR3 runs 18 residues. Here the CDR3 DNA reads TGTGCCAGCAGACCCATCCTCCAGCGGCCCTTAAGGGCGGATACGCAGTATTTT. The encoded protein is CASRPILQRPLRADTQYF.

The rearrangement links TRBV25-1 to TRBJ2-3; D is possibly TRBD2 (6 bases). Germline values: CDR1 MGHDK, CDR2 SYGVNS. CDR3 length: 16 residues. V shed 8 bases and J shed 4 bases, with 22 bases lying between them. The CDR3 DNA is TGTGCCAGCTCGCCTGACCCGCTGAGGGAGGCAGATACGCAGTATTTT. Translating it yields CASSPDPLREADTQYF.

This chain joins TRBV20-1 and TRBJ2-5; possibly TRBD2 for D (5 bases). Germline CDR1 DFQATT, CDR2 SNEGSKA (reference sequence). V was clipped by 3 bases and J by 3 bases, with 20 bases between them. CDR3 size: 16 residues. CDR3 in DNA: TGCAGTGCTAGTCGGCCCCCGGTCGAGCGGAAAGAGACCCAGTACTTC. Protein product: CSASRPPVERKETQYF.

The chain has TRBV6-2 or TRBV6-3 and TRBJ2-7; TRBD2 might be the D (5 bases). The germline V gene encodes CDR1 MNHEY and CDR2 SVGEGT. This CDR3 has 13 amino acids. V lost 0 bases and J lost 6, with 9 bases in between. Here the CDR3 DNA reads TGTGCCAGCAGTTACTCGGACGGGATCGAGCAGTACTTC. Amino acids: CASSYSDGIEQYF.

The chain couples TRBV5-4 to TRBJ2-5, with TRBD1 matching 9 bases. The length of the CDR3 is 15 residues. V dropped 1 base and J dropped 2; count of bases not matched to a gene: 3. Germline CDR1 reads SGHNT; CDR2 reads YYREEE (reference sequence). This CDR3 reads CASSLPGTGQETQYF. CDR3 nucleotide sequence: TGTGCCAGCAGCTTGCCCGGGACAGGGCAAGAGACCCAGTACTTC. Based on the CDR3 plus reference TRBV5-4 and TRBJ2-5, the full variable domain is ETGVTQSPTHLIKTRGQQVTLRCSSQSGHNTVSWYQQALGQGPQFIFQYYREEENGRGNFPPRFSGLQFPNYSSELNVNALELDDSALYLCASSLPGTGQETQYFGPGTRLLVL.

CDR3 residues: CASSVGKKREDLYNEQFF. In DNA form, the CDR3 reads TGTGCCAGCAGCGTAGGTAAAAAGCGGGAGGACCTATACAATGAGCAGTTCTTC. This chain connects TRBV9 to TRBJ2-1, with 9 nucleotides matching TRBD2. This CDR3 has 18 amino acids. V shed 0 bases, J shed 4 bases, and the junction held 11 bases outside the gene matches. In germline, CDR1 is SGDLS, CDR2 YYNGEE.

CDR3 DNA sequence: TGCAGCGTTGACCCACAGGGGACTGAAGCTTTCTTT. Amino acid sequence: CSVDPQGTEAFF. The rearrangement joins TRBV29-1 to TRBJ1-1; 7 bases match TRBD1. The V gene end was trimmed by 3 bases and the J gene end by 5 bases; junction bases not matched to a gene: 3. This CDR3 is 12 amino acids long. Germline loops: CDR1 SQVTM, CDR2 ANQGSEA. Full variable domain (remainder filled in from reference TRBV29-1 and TRBJ1-1): SAVISQKPSRDICQRGTSLTIQCQVDSQVTMMFWYRQQPGQSLTLIATANQGSEATYESGFVIDKFPISRPNLTFSTLTVSNMSPEDSSIYLCSVDPQGTEAFFGQGTRLTVV.

The rearrangement links TRBV6-5 to TRBJ2-3, with 10 bases identical to TRBD2. V dropped 7 bases and J dropped 5; count of bases not matched to a gene: 9. Germline values: CDR1 MNHEY, CDR2 SVGAGI. This CDR3 region has 15 residues. CDR3 DNA sequence: TGTGCCAGCAAAGGGAGCGGGAGGGGAGGAGATACGCAGTATTTT. Translated, it gives CASKGSGRGGDTQYF.

This chain connects TRBV10-3 to TRBJ2-5; a possible D gene is TRBD2 (7 bases). V was clipped by 3 bases and J by 5 bases, with 19 bases between them. Germline loops: CDR1 ENHRY, CDR2 SYGVKD. This CDR3 has 16 amino acids. CDR3 protein: CAISDHGGGALETQYF. The CDR3, as DNA: TGTGCCATCAGTGACCATGGGGGGGGCGCCTTGGAGACCCAGTACTTC.

The table lists this clone with a count of one. The gene calls are TRBV5-5 and TRBJ2-1; 10 bases agree with TRBD2. With V trimmed by 3 bases and J by 8 bases, 8 bases remained unmatched. Per germline, CDR1 SGHKS and CDR2 YYEKEE (reference sequence). The CDR3 is made up of 15 amino acids. CDR3 residues: CASSSAGGPGYEQFF. The CDR3 DNA is TGTGCCAGCAGCTCAGCGGGGGGGCCGGGGTATGAGCAGTTCTTC.

The chain links TRBV5-1 to TRBJ2-5; tentative D call: TRBD2 (6 bases). The CDR3 has 16 residues. V was shortened by 0 bases and J by 0 bases, with 12 bases between the two germline ends. Germline-derived CDR1 and CDR2 are SGHRS and YFSETQ. The chain's CDR3 is CASSLGTRGDQETQYF. The CDR3, as DNA: TGCGCCAGCAGCTTGGGTACGCGGGGAGACCAAGAGACCCAGTACTTC.

V gene TRBV5-1 combines with J gene TRBJ2-6; a possible D gene is TRBD2 (5 bases). The germline V gene has CDR1 SGHRS and CDR2 YFSETQ. The CDR3 consists of 18 residues. Trimming took off 4 bases at V and 4 bases at J, with 21 bases between the two ends. The CDR3 bases are TGCGCCAGCAGCCCCCTTCGACTAACCGTGGACGGGGCCAACGTCCTGACTTTC. It codes for CASSPLRLTVDGANVLTF. The entire variable domain, with the rest obtained from reference TRBV5-1 and TRBJ2-6, is as follows: KAGVTQTPRYLIKTRGQQVTLSCSPISGHRSVSWYQQTPGQGLQFLFEYFSETQRNKGNFPGRFSGRQFSNSRSEMNVSTLELGDSALYLCASSPLRLTVDGANVLTFGAGSRLTVL.

The sample holds one count of this clone. The rearrangement uses TRBV12-3 or TRBV12-4 and TRBJ2-1, with 7 bases matching TRBD1. Trimming at V came to 10 bases and at J to 3 bases, leaving 6 bases not matched to a gene. This CDR3 has 13 residues. CDR3 loop: CANGRDSYNEQFF. In nucleotides, the CDR3 is TGTGCCAACGGCCGGGACAGCTACAATGAGCAGTTCTTC.

The chain employs TRBV12-5 and TRBJ2-1, with TRBD1 identical over 8 bases. With V trimmed by 6 bases and J by 7 bases, 8 bases remained unmatched. Germline V gene data show CDR1 as LGHNT and CDR2 as FRNRAP. This CDR3 has 14 amino acids. The CDR3 DNA reads TGTGCTAGTGGGGGCGACAGGGGTTGGAATGAGCAGTTCTTC. It yields the protein CASGGDRGWNEQFF. Based on the CDR3 plus reference TRBV12-5 and TRBJ2-1, the full variable domain is DARVTQTPRHKVTEMGQEVTMRCQPILGHNTVFWYRQTMMQGLELLAYFRNRAPLDDSGMPKDRFSAEMPDATLATLKIQPSEPRDSAVYFCASGGDRGWNEQFFGPGTRLTVL.

This clone was found a few times. CDR3 sequence (DNA): TGTGCCAGCAGCCAATCGCCGGGGGACGCACCAAACACCGGGGAGCTGTTTTTT. Its protein product is CASSQSPGDAPNTGELFF. The chain couples TRBV11-2 to TRBJ2-2; a weak D match, TRBD2 (6 bases). The germline gives CDR1 SGHAT, CDR2 FQNNGV. V dropped 5 bases and J dropped 2 bases, with 21 bases sitting between them. The length of the CDR3 is 18 residues.

This clone has only one observation. The chain recombines TRBV14 with TRBJ2-1, with TRBD2 matching 7 bases. This CDR3 has 18 amino acids. Germline CDR1 reads SGHDN; CDR2 reads FVKESK. After removal of 0 bases from V and 2 bases from J, the junction contained 10 bases not matched to a gene. CDR3 protein: CASSQDGLGAGPYNEQFF. The CDR3 region has the DNA TGTGCCAGCAGCCAAGATGGGCTAGGAGCGGGACCCTACAATGAGCAGTTCTTC.

The chain couples TRBV7-9 to TRBJ1-5, with unresolved D. This CDR3 spans 12 amino acids. Germline V gene data show CDR1 as SEHNR and CDR2 as FQNEAQ (reference sequence). The V end lost 5 bases, the J end lost 5 bases, and 7 bases lay between the germline ends. The CDR3: CASSPEDQPQHF. The CDR3 DNA reads TGTGCCAGCAGCCCCGAGGATCAGCCCCAGCATTTT.

The gene calls are TRBV19 and TRBJ2-3, with TRBD2 as a possible D gene (6 bases). V lost 6 bases, J lost 1 base, and 11 bases lay in between. The germline CDR1 and CDR2 sequences are LNHDA and SQIVND (reference sequence). This CDR3 contains 14 residues. The chain's CDR3 is CASRTGTRTDTQYF. CDR3 DNA sequence: TGTGCCAGTAGAACCGGGACTCGCACAGATACGCAGTATTTT.

The table lists this clone with a few counts. The rearrangement uses TRBV14 and TRBJ2-1; D might be TRBD2 (6 bases). V was trimmed by 4 bases and J by 4 bases, leaving 11 bases between them. The CDR3 consists of 14 residues. Per the germline V gene, CDR1 is SGHDN and CDR2 is FVKESK. This CDR3 is CASSPAGNYNEQFF. DNA for the CDR3: TGTGCCAGCAGCCCCGCGGGAAATTACAATGAGCAGTTCTTC.

The chain employs TRBV30 and TRBJ1-4; D call uncertain. Trimming removed 1 base from V and 7 bases from J, with 10 bases in between. The CDR3 is made up of 13 amino acids. CDR1 is GTSNPN and CDR2 is SVGIG in the germline V gene (reference sequence). CDR3 DNA: TGTGCCTGGAGTGCCCGCCGGTTTGAAAAACTGTTTTTT. Translating it yields CAWSARRFEKLFF.

The chain combines TRBV10-3 with TRBJ2-5; D may be TRBD1 (5 bases). The CDR3 runs to 12 residues. CDR1 and CDR2 from the germline V gene are ENHRY and SYGVKD. V was clipped by 3 bases and J by 8 bases, with 10 bases between them. CDR3 nucleotide sequence: TGTGCCATCAGTGAAGGGGAAGGTACCCAGTACTTC. Amino acids: CAISEGEGTQYF.

CDR3 sequence: CASAGTLNTEAFF. The CDR3 coding sequence is TGTGCCAGCGCCGGGACATTGAACACTGAAGCTTTCTTT. This chain connects TRBV12-3 or TRBV12-4 to TRBJ1-1; possibly TRBD1 for D (6 bases). Trimming took 8 bases from V and 0 from J, leaving 10 bases between them. There are 13 residues in the CDR3.